This TCR beta chain was recovered during a study of T cell repertoires in cytomegalovirus infection (dated by TCRdb to 2018 to 2020). At the level of the whole study: Recently identified HLA-C-restricted CMV epitopes, whose presentation resists viral immunomodulation, were targeted by peptide stimulations together with well-studied HLA-B-restricted epitopes. Donor HLA type was relevant to the analysis, because carriage of CMV infection together with the matching HLA type was indicated by public TCR beta signatures.

Paper-wide results and their limitations: The ex vivo response was dominated by HLA-C-restricted CMV-specific TCR beta clonotypes, which also provided the single most frequent clonotype in two of eight donors. In both this cohort and an independent cohort of approximately 350 donors, the cumulative frequency of public TCR beta family members distinguished carriers of CMV infection plus the relevant HLA type.

TCRdb names Illumina HiSeq 1500 as the instrument used. Using fastp trimming at Q25 and MiXCR clonotype assembly, TCRdb reanalyzed the public sequencing data and kept in-frame beta chains. Every entry covers one CDR3 protein and lists the most common genes and DNA from its rows. Across this sample there are some 560,000 distinct CDR3 sequences, with under 45% seen only once. The ten largest clones represent 48% of the sample. There are many counts of this clonotype. It lacks a known antigen. Base qualities are not at hand, and no much larger clone is one base apart. According to the study, the label for this sample's treatment or condition signals: in vitro stimulation with specific CMV peptide epitopes to enrich CMV-specific T cells. Compared with germline, V lacks 4 bases and J lacks 5 bases; bases without a gene match: 1. The CDR3 runs 13 amino acids, cysteine and phenylalanine included. Of all the DNA, just the CDR3 is kept, 39 bases in frame from base 1. The germline V gene yields SGHVS for CDR1 and FNYEAQ for CDR2.

Sequencing used cultured PBMCs, obtained from culture after CMV antigen stimulation. This clonotype originated in a human donor in good health (CMV status not recorded). Some clones in this sample may be carry-over from other donors' samples. The rearrangement joined TRBV7-6 to TRBJ2-2; the junction holds 7 bases that match TRBD1. The CDR3 is CASSSTGTGELFF. The base sequence is TGTGCCAGCAGCTCGACAGGGACCGGGGAGCTGTTTTTT.